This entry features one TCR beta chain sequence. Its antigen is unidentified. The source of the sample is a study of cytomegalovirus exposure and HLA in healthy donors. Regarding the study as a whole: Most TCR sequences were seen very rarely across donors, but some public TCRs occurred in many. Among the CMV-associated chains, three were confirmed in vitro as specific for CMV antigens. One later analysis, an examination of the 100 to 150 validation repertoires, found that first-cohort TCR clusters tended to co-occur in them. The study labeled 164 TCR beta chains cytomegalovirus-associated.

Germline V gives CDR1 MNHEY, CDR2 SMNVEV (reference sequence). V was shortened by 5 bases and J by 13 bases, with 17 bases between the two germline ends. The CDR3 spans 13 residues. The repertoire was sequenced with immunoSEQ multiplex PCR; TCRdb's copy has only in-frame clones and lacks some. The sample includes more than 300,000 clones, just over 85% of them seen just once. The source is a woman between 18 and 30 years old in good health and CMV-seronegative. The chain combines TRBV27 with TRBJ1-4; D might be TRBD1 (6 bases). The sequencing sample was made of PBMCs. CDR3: CASSRQAAGGLFF. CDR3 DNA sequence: TGTGCCAGCAGTAGACAGGCCGCGGGGGGACTGTTTTTT.